Listed below are T cell receptor beta chains from one sample, sequenced in a study of blood T cell repertoires in COVID-19. The method was immunoSEQ multiplex PCR; TCRdb's version includes in-frame clones alone and lacks a portion of them. The sample has about 23,000 clones, over 85% seen once. What was sequenced was peripheral blood. The receptors shown here come from a human donor in a cohort sampled during active COVID-19. Both conserved end residues are part of each CDR3. D genes are given only for firm matches. Clone size is stated in some rows and not others, as once, few, many or a class when expanded.

>TRBV6-5|NA|NA|TRBJ2-7
CATGRDSLGEQYF
TGTGCTACAGGCCGGGACTCCTTGGGTGAGCAGTACTTC
>TRBV18|once|TRBD1|TRBJ1-4
CASSPVVRTGGEEKLFF
TGTGCCAGCTCACCGGTCGTCAGGACAGGGGGCGAAGAAAAACTGTTTTTT
>TRBV5-5|NA|NA|TRBJ1-6
CASSRGGGEAYNSPLHF
TGTGCCAGCAGCCGCGGCGGAGGGGAGGCCTATAATTCACCCCTCCACTTT
>TRBV28|NA|TRBD2|TRBJ2-2
CASSTRTSGGGTGELFF
TGTGCCAGCAGTACCCGGACTAGCGGGGGAGGAACCGGGGAGCTGTTTTTT
>TRBV6-5|NA|NA|TRBJ1-1
CASTHLSGGATEAFF
TGTGCCAGCACCCACTTAAGTGGGGGGGCCACTGAAGCTTTCTTT
>TRBV7-9|NA|NA|TRBJ2-1
CASSPPFRVGNEQFF
TGTGCCAGCAGCCCCCCTTTTCGGGTTGGGAATGAGCAGTTCTTC
>TRBV5-5|NA|NA|TRBJ2-1
CASSLNFEALPYNEQFF
TGTGCCAGCAGCTTGAATTTTGAGGCATTGCCCTACAATGAGCAGTTCTTC
>TRBV2|NA|NA|TRBJ1-6
CASQARADSPLHF
TGTGCCAGCCAGGCGAGGGCGGATTCACCCCTCCACTTT
>TRBV6-2/TRBV6-3|NA|NA|TRBJ2-3
CASSPADKNTDTQYF
TGTGCCAGCAGTCCCGCGGACAAAAACACAGATACGCAGTATTTT
>TRBV13|NA|TRBD1|TRBJ1-4
CASSYPGQGLEKLFF
TGTGCCAGCAGCTATCCGGGACAGGGACTTGAAAAACTGTTTTTT
>TRBV5-6|NA|TRBD1|TRBJ1-4
CASSLAATGAFNEKLFF
TGTGCCAGCAGCTTGGCCGCGACAGGGGCGTTTAATGAAAAACTGTTTTTT
>TRBV6-1|NA|TRBD1|TRBJ1-5
CASSEDGQGDNQPQHF
TGTGCCAGCAGTGAAGACGGACAGGGGGATAATCAGCCCCAGCATTTT